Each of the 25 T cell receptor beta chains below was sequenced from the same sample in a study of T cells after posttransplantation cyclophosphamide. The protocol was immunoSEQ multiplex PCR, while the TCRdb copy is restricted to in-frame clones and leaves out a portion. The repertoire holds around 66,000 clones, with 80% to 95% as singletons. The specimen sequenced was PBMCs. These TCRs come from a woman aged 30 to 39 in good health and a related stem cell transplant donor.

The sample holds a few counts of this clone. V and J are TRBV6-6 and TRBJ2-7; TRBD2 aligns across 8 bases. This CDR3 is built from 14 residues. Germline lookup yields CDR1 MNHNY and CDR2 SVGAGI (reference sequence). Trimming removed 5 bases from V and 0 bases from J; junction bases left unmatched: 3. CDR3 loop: CASSKTSVSYEQYF. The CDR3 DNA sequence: TGTGCCAGCAGTAAGACTAGCGTCTCCTACGAGCAGTACTTC.

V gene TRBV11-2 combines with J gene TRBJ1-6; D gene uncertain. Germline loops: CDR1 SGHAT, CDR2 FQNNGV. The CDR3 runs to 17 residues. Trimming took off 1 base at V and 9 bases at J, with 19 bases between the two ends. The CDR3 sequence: CASSLVPRESYVSPLHF. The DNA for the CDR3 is TGTGCCAGCAGCTTAGTACCACGGGAGAGCTATGTTTCACCCCTCCACTTT.

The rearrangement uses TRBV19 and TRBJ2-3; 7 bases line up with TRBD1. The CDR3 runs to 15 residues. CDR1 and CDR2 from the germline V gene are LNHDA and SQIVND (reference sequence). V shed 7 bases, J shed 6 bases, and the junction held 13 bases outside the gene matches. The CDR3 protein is CASKGADMRRDTQYF. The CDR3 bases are TGTGCCAGTAAGGGGGCGGACATGAGAAGGGATACGCAGTATTTT.

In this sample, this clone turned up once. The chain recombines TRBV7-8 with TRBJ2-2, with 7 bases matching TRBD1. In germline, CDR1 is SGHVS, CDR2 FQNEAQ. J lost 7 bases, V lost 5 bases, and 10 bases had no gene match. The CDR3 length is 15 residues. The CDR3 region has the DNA TGTGCCAGCAGCCCAGGGACAGATTGGGGCGGGGAGCTGTTTTTT. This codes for CASSPGTDWGGELFF.

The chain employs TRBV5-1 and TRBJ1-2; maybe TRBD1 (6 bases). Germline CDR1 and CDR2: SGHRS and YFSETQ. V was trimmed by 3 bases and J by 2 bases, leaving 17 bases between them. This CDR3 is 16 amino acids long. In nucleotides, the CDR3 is TGCGCCAGCAGCTCCACCGGGACAACGAAAAACTATGGCTACACCTTC. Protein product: CASSSTGTTKNYGYTF.

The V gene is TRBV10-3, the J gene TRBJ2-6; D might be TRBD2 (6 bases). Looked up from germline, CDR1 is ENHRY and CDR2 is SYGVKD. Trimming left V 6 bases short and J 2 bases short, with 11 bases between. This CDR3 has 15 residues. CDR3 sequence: CAIRTSIPGANVLTF. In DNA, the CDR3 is TGTGCCATCAGAACTAGCATCCCTGGGGCCAACGTCCTGACTTTC.

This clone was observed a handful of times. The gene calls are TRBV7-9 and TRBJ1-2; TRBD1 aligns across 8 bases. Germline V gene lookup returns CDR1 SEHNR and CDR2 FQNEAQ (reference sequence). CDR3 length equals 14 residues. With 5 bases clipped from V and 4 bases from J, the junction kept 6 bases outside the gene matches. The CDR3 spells CASSPRTGPYGYTF. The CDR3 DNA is TGTGCCAGCAGCCCTCGGACAGGGCCCTATGGCTACACCTTC.

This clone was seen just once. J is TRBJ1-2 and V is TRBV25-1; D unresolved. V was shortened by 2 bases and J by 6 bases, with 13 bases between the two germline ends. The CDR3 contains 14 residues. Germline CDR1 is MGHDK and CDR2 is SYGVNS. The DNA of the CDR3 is TGTGCCAGCAGTGAACTTAGTTTGGCGGATGGCTACACCTTC. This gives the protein CASSELSLADGYTF.

The CDR3 sequence is CASSQRWGSQETQYF. The CDR3 DNA is TGTGCCAGCAGCCAGAGATGGGGGTCCCAAGAGACCCAGTACTTC. The chain joins TRBV13 to TRBJ2-5; D may be TRBD1 or TRBD2 (5 bases each). Germline CDR1 is PRHDT and CDR2 is FYEKMQ (reference sequence). V lost 5 bases and J 1 base, leaving 14 bases between the germline ends. The CDR3 is made up of 15 amino acids.

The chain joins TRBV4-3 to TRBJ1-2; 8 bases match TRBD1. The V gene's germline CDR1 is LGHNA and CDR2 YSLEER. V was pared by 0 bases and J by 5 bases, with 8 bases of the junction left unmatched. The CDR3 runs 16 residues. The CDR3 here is CASSQDWERTGYGYTF. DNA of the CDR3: TGCGCCAGCAGCCAAGACTGGGAGAGGACAGGGTATGGCTACACCTTC.

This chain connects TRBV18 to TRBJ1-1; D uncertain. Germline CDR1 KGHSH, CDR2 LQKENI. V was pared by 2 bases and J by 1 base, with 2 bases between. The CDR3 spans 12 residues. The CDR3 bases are TGTGCCAGCTCACCAACGAACACTGAAGCTTTCTTT. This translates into CASSPTNTEAFF. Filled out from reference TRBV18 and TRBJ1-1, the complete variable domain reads NAGVMQNPRHLVRRRGQEARLRCSPMKGHSHVYWYRQLPEEGLKFMVYLQKENIIDESGMPKERFSAEFPKEGPSILRIQQVVRGDSAAYFCASSPTNTEAFFGQGTRLTVV.

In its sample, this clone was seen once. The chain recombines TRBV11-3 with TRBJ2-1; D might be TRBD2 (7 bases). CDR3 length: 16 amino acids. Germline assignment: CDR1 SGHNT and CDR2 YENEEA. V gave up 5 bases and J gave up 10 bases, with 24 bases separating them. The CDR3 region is CASSPGGWGHNNEQFF. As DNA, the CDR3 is TGTGCCAGCAGCCCCGGGGGGTGGGGGCACAATAACGAGCAGTTCTTC.

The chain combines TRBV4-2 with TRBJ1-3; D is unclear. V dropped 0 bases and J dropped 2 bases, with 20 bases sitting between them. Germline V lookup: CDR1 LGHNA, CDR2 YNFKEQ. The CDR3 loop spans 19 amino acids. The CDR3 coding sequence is TGTGCCAGCAGCCAAGATCGAAAGGGAAGCGTTCGCGCTGGAAACACCATATATTTT. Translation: CASSQDRKGSVRAGNTIYF.

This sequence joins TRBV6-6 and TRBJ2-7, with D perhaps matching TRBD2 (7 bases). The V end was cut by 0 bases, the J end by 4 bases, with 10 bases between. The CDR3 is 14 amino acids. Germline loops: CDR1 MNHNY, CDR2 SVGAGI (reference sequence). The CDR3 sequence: CASSYSKGGYEQYF. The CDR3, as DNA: TGTGCCAGCAGTTACTCTAAGGGGGGGTACGAGCAGTACTTC.

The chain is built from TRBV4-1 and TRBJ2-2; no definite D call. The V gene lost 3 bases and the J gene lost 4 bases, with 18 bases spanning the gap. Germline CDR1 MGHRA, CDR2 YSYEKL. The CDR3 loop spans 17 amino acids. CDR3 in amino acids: CASSQFNMARLTGELFF. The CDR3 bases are TGCGCCAGCAGCCAGTTCAATATGGCTCGGCTCACCGGGGAGCTGTTTTTT.

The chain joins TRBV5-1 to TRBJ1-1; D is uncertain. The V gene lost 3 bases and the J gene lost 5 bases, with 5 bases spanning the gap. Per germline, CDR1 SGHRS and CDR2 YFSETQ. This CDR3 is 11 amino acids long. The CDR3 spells CASSSYTEAFF. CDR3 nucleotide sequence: TGCGCCAGCAGCTCCTATACTGAAGCTTTCTTT. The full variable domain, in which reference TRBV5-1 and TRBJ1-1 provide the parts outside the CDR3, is KAGVTQTPRYLIKTRGQQVTLSCSPISGHRSVSWYQQTPGQGLQFLFEYFSETQRNKGNFPGRFSGRQFSNSRSEMNVSTLELGDSALYLCASSSYTEAFFGQGTRLTVV.

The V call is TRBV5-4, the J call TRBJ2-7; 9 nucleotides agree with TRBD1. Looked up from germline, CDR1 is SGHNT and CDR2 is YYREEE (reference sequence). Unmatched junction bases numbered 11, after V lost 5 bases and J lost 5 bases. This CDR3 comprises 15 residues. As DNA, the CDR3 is TGTGCCAGCAGTTTGCTGACAGGGGGGGGCGACGAGCAGTACTTC. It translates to CASSLLTGGGDEQYF.

The CDR3 spells CASRTTNRPYEQYF. The CDR3 DNA sequence: TGTGCCAGCAGGACTACTAACCGCCCCTACGAGCAGTACTTC. The V call is TRBV27, the J call TRBJ2-7, with D perhaps matching TRBD2 (5 bases). This CDR3 is 14 amino acids long. The V gene's germline CDR1 is MNHEY and CDR2 SMNVEV (reference sequence). Deletions cut 6 bases from V and 2 bases from J, with 14 bases between.

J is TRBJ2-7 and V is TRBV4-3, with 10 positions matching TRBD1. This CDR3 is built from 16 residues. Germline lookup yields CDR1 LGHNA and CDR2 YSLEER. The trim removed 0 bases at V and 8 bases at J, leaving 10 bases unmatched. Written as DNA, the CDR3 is TGCGCCAGCAGCCAAGATTCCGGGACAGGGGCCTCCCAGCAGTACTTC. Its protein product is CASSQDSGTGASQQYF.

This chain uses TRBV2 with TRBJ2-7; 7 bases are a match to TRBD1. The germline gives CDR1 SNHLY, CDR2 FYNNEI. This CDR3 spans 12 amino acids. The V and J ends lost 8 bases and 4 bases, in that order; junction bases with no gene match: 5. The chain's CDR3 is CASETGSYEQYF. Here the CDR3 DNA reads TGTGCCAGCGAGACAGGGAGTTACGAGCAGTACTTC.

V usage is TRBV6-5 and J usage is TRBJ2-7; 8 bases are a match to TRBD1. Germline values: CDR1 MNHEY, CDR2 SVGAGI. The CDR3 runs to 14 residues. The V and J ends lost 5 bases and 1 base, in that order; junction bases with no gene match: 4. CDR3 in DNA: TGTGCCAGCAGTACCCGACAGGGGTCCTACGAGCAGTACTTC. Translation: CASSTRQGSYEQYF.

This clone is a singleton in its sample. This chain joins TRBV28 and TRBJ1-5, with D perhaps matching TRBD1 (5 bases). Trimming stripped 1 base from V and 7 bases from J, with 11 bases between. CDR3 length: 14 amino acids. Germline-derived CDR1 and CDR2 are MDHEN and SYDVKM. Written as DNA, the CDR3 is TGTGCCAGCAGTTTATCAGGGCCTTTACAGCCCCAGCATTTT. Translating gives CASSLSGPLQPQHF.

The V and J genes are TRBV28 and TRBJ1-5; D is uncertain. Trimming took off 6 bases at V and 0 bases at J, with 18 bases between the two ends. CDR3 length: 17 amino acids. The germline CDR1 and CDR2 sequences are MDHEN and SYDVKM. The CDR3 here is CASRLRPLADSNQPQHF. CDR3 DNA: TGTGCCAGCAGGCTGCGTCCGCTGGCTGATAGCAATCAGCCCCAGCATTTT.

DNA of the CDR3: TGTGCCATCAGCCAAGGACCCGAGAGCACAGATACGCAGTATTTT. This sequence encodes CAISQGPESTDTQYF. The chain links TRBV10-3 to TRBJ2-3; D is unclear. V lost 6 bases, J lost 0 bases, and 13 bases lay in between. The CDR3 has 15 residues. Germline V CDR1 and CDR2: ENHRY, SYGVKD.

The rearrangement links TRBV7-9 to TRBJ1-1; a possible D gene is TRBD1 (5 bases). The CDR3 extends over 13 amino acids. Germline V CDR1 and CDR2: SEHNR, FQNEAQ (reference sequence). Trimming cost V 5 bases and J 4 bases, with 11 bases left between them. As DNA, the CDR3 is TGTGCCAGCAGCCCAGGGACTCTCACTGAAGCTTTCTTT. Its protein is CASSPGTLTEAFF.